This T cell receptor (beta chain) was found in a study of human T cells and chemical hapten exposure. A few counts support this clonotype. Germline lookup yields CDR1 MDHEN and CDR2 SYDVKM. V was shortened by 9 bases and J by 1 base, with 9 bases between the two germline ends. The CDR3 loop spans 12 amino acids. As for time point: patch test 3, about 24 weeks after DPC sensitization. Treatment given: therapeutic diphenylcyclopropenone sensitization with weekly scalp DPC. TCRdb re-analysed the RACE reads in MiXCR, keeping a single row per CDR3 protein. The sample yields more than 45,000 distinct CDR3 sequences, roughly 12% seen once.

The TCR sequence derives from a man aged 25-40 years with alopecia areata. Some clones in this sample may be carry-over from other donors' samples. The source material was whole blood, sampled in connection with sensitization to the hapten diphenylcyclopropenone (DPC). The gene calls are TRBV28 and TRBJ1-1, with TRBD1 as a possible D gene (5 bases). DNA of the CDR3: TGTGCCAGTTATGACAGGAACACTGAAGCTTTCTTT. Protein: CASYDRNTEAFF.